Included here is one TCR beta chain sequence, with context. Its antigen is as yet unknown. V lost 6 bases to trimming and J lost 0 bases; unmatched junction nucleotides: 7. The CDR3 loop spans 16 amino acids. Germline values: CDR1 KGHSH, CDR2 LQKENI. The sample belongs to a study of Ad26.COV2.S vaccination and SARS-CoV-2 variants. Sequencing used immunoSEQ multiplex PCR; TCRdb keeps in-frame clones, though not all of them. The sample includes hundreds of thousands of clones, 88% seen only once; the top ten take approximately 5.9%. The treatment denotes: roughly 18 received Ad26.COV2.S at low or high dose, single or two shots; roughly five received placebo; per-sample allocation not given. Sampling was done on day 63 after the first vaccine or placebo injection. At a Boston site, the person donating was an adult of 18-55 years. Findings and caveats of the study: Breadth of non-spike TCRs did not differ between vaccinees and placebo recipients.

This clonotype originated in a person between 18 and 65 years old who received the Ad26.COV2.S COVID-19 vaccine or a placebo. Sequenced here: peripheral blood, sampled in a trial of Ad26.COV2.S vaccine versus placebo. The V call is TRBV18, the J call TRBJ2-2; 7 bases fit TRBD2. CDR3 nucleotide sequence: TGTGCCAGCTCCCAAAACGGGGGGTCGAACACCGGGGAGCTGTTTTTT. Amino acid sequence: CASSQNGGSNTGELFF. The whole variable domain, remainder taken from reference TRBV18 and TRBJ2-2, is NAGVMQNPRHLVRRRGQEARLRCSPMKGHSHVYWYRQLPEEGLKFMVYLQKENIIDESGMPKERFSAEFPKEGPSILRIQQVVRGDSAAYFCASSQNGGSNTGELFFGEGSRLTVL.